A selection of T cell receptor beta chains follows, all from one sample in a study of blood T cell repertoires in COVID-19. The protocol was immunoSEQ multiplex PCR, while the TCRdb copy is restricted to in-frame clones and leaves out a portion. The sample yields 70,000 to 95,000 clones, approximately 75% seen once. The material sequenced was peripheral blood. Source of these receptors: a human donor in a cohort sampled during active COVID-19. The CDR3 runs from the conserved cysteine through the conserved F or W. A D gene is named only where the DNA matches it firmly. Clone size, where shown, is once, few, many, or a class for clones that have expanded.

>TRBV5-1|TRBJ2-1|-|-
TGCGCCAGCAGCTTGTTAGGCTACCTAGAGAATGAGCAGTTCTTC
CASSLLGYLENEQFF
>TRBV27|TRBJ1-3|-|-
TGTGCCAGCAGTTTAAGGCAGGTCCTCTCTGGAAACACCATATATTTT
CASSLRQVLSGNTIYF
>TRBV4-3|TRBJ1-2|-|-
TGCGCCAGCAGCTACCGTGGGGACGGACTAAATTATGGCTACACCTTC
CASSYRGDGLNYGYTF
>TRBV4-1|TRBJ1-2|-|-
TGCGCCAGCAGCCAACCCCGGAGAGGGTCGGGCTATGGCTACACCTTC
CASSQPRRGSGYGYTF
>TRBV28|TRBJ1-5|-|-
TGTGCCAGCAGTTTATTTGTGGGGGGTAGGGCCCAGCATTTT
CASSLFVGGRAQHF
>TRBV29-1|TRBJ2-7|TRBD1|-
TGCAGCGTTGAATATCCGGGACAGATATACGAGCAGTACTTC
CSVEYPGQIYEQYF
>TRBV7-6|TRBJ2-1|TRBD1|-
TGTGCCAGCAGCCCGAGAATAGACAGGGGGCGTGTACCTGAGCAGTTCTTC
CASSPRIDRGRVPEQFF
>TRBV7-9|TRBJ2-7|TRBD1|once
TGTGCCAGCAGCTCGTGGACAGGGGGCACCTACGAGCAGTACTTC
CASSSWTGGTYEQYF
>TRBV5-6|TRBJ1-3|-|-
TGTGCCAGCAGAAATGCAGGTTTGTCCGGAAACACCATATATTTT
CASRNAGLSGNTIYF
>TRBV28|TRBJ2-1|TRBD2|once
TGTGCCAGCAGCTGGCGGACTAGAGCCAATGAGCAGTTCTTC
CASSWRTRANEQFF
>TRBV10-3|TRBJ2-7|TRBD1|-
TGTGCCAACAACCGGGACAGGGACCACGAGCAGTACTTC
CANNRDRDHEQYF
>TRBV5-4|TRBJ1-4|-|-
TGTGCCAGCCCCATTGGGGGGGAGTCAACTTCGGGTGAAAAACTGTTTTTT
CASPIGGESTSGEKLFF
>TRBV5-1|TRBJ1-2|-|many
TGCGCCAGCAGCCCGATGGGGGGCTATGGCTACACCTTC
CASSPMGGYGYTF
>TRBV3-1/TRBV3-2|TRBJ2-1|TRBD1|-
TGTGCCAGCAGCCAAGATGTCGGCAGGGGGTATGAGCAGTTCTTC
CASSQDVGRGYEQFF
>TRBV18|TRBJ2-7|TRBD2|-
TGTGCCAGCTCACCCCTAGCGGGGGATCCCTACGAGCAGTACTTC
CASSPLAGDPYEQYF
>TRBV5-6|TRBJ1-5|TRBD1|-
TGTGCCAGCAGCTTGGCGGACAGGGACAATCAGCCCCAGCATTTT
CASSLADRDNQPQHF
>TRBV30|TRBJ1-1|-|once
TGTGCCTGGACTCTGGGGGCCGGCACTGAAGCTTTCTTT
CAWTLGAGTEAFF
>TRBV10-1|TRBJ1-3|-|-
TGCGCCAGCAGTGAGTCGTACGGGGATCTAGCGACTGGAAACACCATATATTTT
CASSESYGDLATGNTIYF
>TRBV12-3/TRBV12-4|TRBJ1-6|-|once
TGTGCCAGCAGTTTAATAGCTCCTCAACCCCTCCACTTT
CASSLIAPQPLHF
>TRBV24-1|TRBJ1-4|-|-
TGTGCCACCAGTGATGGACGGGAGACAAATGAAAAACTGTTTTTT
CATSDGRETNEKLFF
>TRBV27|TRBJ1-1|-|-
TGTGCCAGCAGTTTATCAGTCGGGTTCAACACTGAAGCTTTCTTT
CASSLSVGFNTEAFF
>TRBV18|TRBJ1-4|-|-
TGTGCCAGCTCACCCAGCGGACCTAATGAAAAACTGTTTTTT
CASSPSGPNEKLFF
>TRBV6-5|TRBJ1-2|-|-
TGTGCCAGCAGTTACTTACGGACAGATGGCTACACCTTC
CASSYLRTDGYTF
>TRBV15|TRBJ1-3|-|-
TGTGCCACCAGCAGAGAGATAGGGGTTGGAAACACCATATATTTT
CATSREIGVGNTIYF
>TRBV6-6|TRBJ1-2|-|-
TGTGCCAGCACCTCACGGGGGGACTATGGCTACACCTTC
CASTSRGDYGYTF
>TRBV19|TRBJ2-5|TRBD1|few
TGTGCCAGTAGTCTCCGGACAGGGCGAGAGACCCAGTACTTC
CASSLRTGRETQYF
>TRBV9|TRBJ2-2|-|-
TGTGCCAGCAGCCCCCGCCGGGACACGAACACCGGGGAGCTGTTTTTT
CASSPRRDTNTGELFF
>TRBV6-5|TRBJ1-4|-|few
TGTGCCAGCAAACAGACAGGAAGTAATGAAAAACTGTTTTTT
CASKQTGSNEKLFF
>TRBV7-9|TRBJ2-7|-|-
TGTGCCAGCAGCTTTGTCGGCTACGAGCAGTACTTC
CASSFVGYEQYF
>TRBV6-6|TRBJ2-3|-|-
TGTGCCAGCAGGCCACAGGGTGGGGGCACAGATACGCAGTATTTT
CASRPQGGGTDTQYF
>TRBV5-1|TRBJ1-1|TRBD1|-
TGCGCCAGCACTCGTAGACAGGGAAGGGACACTGAAGCTTTCTTT
CASTRRQGRDTEAFF
>TRBV3-1/TRBV3-2|TRBJ1-5|TRBD1|-
TGTGCCAGCAGCCAAGGACAGGGGGGTCAGCCCCAGCATTTT
CASSQGQGGQPQHF
>TRBV30|TRBJ2-1|-|-
TGTGCCTGGAGGGGAGTGTGGAGGTCCTACAATGAGCAGTTCTTC
CAWRGVWRSYNEQFF
>TRBV6-6|TRBJ2-7|-|-
TGTGCCAGCAATCCCCCCTTGGGGCTTAGGCACGAGCAGTACTTC
CASNPPLGLRHEQYF
>TRBV7-3|TRBJ2-2|TRBD1|-
TGTGCCAGCAGCCCCACCCCCGGGGACAGGTTCGGGAACACCGGGGAGCTGTTTTTT
CASSPTPGDRFGNTGELFF
>TRBV2|TRBJ2-7|-|-
TGTGCCAGCAGATGGACTGCACTTCTCCCCGAGCAGTACTTC
CASRWTALLPEQYF
>TRBV3-1/TRBV3-2|TRBJ1-2|-|-
TGTGCCAGCAGCCAAGCCCAGAACTATGGCTACACCTTC
CASSQAQNYGYTF
>TRBV6-5|TRBJ1-2|TRBD1|-
TGTGCCAGCAACGGACAGGGGTGGGACTATGGCTACACCTTC
CASNGQGWDYGYTF
>TRBV7-3|TRBJ2-3|-|-
TGTGCCAGCAGCTTCTACAGTGGCACAACGGATACGCAGTATTTT
CASSFYSGTTDTQYF